This T cell receptor beta chain was profiled in a study of regulatory T cells in long-lasting Graves disease. The V end was cut by 0 bases, the J end by 0 bases, with 26 bases between. In germline, CDR1 is MNHEY, CDR2 SVGAGI. This CDR3 spans 21 amino acids. Researchers made TCR beta libraries by using iRepertoire HTBI primers and running Arm-PCR on CDR3 regions. TCRdb reanalysed the multiplex PCR reads using MiXCR and keeps one entry per CDR3 protein. The table includes around 250,000 distinct CDR3 sequences, 20% detected once. Indicated time point: newly diagnosed GD, antithyroid drugs for less than 3 months. With RNA extracted from PBMCs as input, the TCR library was made.

This TCR derives from a female donor with Graves disease. The genes are TRBV6-5 and TRBJ1-2; D gene ambiguous. The material was peripheral blood mononuclear cells (PBMCs), obtained at new diagnosis, from a patient treated with antithyroid drugs. The CDR3 is CASSYSVSGGSLPSANYGYTF. The CDR3 nucleotides are TGTGCCAGCAGTTACTCGGTTTCCGGCGGCAGCCTCCCTTCCGCTAACTATGGCTACACCTTC.